This T cell receptor (beta chain) was obtained from a study of cytomegalovirus exposure and HLA in healthy donors. As for the study in general: A prior analysis found about 120 million unique TCR beta sequences from 150 million to 200 million T cells. Most donors, approximately 82% of more than 300 genotyped, fell in the Caucasian-associated ancestry cluster. General observations from the study: TCR beta chain V- and J-gene trimming was linked, in a later analysis, to a missense variant in DCLRE1C.

V dropped 5 bases and J dropped 1; count of bases not matched to a gene: 13. Looked up from germline, CDR1 is SEHNR and CDR2 is FQNEAQ (reference sequence). This CDR3 region has 18 residues. Note on this clone: Its specificity is not known.

With 60 Vbeta and 13 Jbeta primers, the PCR was carried out. Clones were read by immunoSEQ multiplex PCR, and TCRdb kept only the in-frame ones, dropping some. Among 95,000 to 130,000 clones listed, about 59% were seen once. This clonotype was obtained from a woman in her thirties or forties in good health and CMV-seropositive. The V call is TRBV7-9, the J call TRBJ2-2; 7 bases are a match to TRBD1. Sequenced: PBMCs. CDR3 residues: CASSLTYSRDRNTGELFF. For the CDR3, the DNA is TGTGCCAGCAGCCTCACTTATTCCCGGGACAGGAACACCGGGGAGCTGTTTTTT.